This TCR beta chain was recovered during a study of T cell repertoires in cytomegalovirus infection. Study at large: Public TCR beta signatures were indicative of both CMV infection and a matching HLA type.

TCRdb itself ran the reads through MiXCR, one entry per CDR3 protein. The sample has a few hundred thousand distinct CDR3 sequences, 15% to 20% seen once. There are a few counts of this clonotype. Antigen unknown. Regarding the study as a whole: Predominance within the ex vivo response was attributable to HLA-C-restricted CMV-specific TCR beta clonotypes. Using cumulative public TCR beta family frequency, the authors identified those who carried CMV together with the relevant HLA.

The ends were cut back, 8 bases at V and 4 bases at J, with 7 bases in the middle. The V gene's germline CDR1 is KGHDR and CDR2 SFDVKD. The CDR3 length is 11 residues. The rearrangement uses TRBV24-1 and TRBJ1-2; TRBD1 is a possible D gene (5 bases). This receptor was identified in a human donor in good health (CMV status not recorded). Some clones in this sample may be carry-over from other donors' samples. The source material was PBMCs. CDR3 DNA sequence: TGTGCCACCATGACAGTCTATGGCTACACCTTC. As protein: CATMTVYGYTF.